The rows below give T cell receptor beta chains drawn from one sample of a study of CD8 T cells in ankylosing spondylitis. TCRdb independently ran MiXCR on the 5' RACE reads; one entry per CDR3 protein. The sample lists 250,000 to 350,000 distinct CDR3 sequences, 7.5% to 9% occurring once. The sequencing sample was made of blood, either unsorted or a sorted T cell fraction (not recorded which). The receptors shown here come from a male donor with ankylosing spondylitis. The CDR3 runs from the conserved cysteine through the conserved F or W. D genes are given only for firm matches. Only some rows state a clone size, as once, few, many or a class for expanded clones.

>TRBV7-9|TRBJ2-3|many|16|TRBD1
TGTGCCAGCAGGGCCCCTTCTGGACAGGAGCATGGTACGCAGTATTTT
CASRAPSGQEHGTQYF
>TRBV5-1|TRBJ2-1|few|14|TRBD1
TGCGCCAGCAGCCGGGACAGGAGTTACAATGAGCAGTTCTTC
CASSRDRSYNEQFF
>TRBV18|TRBJ1-1|few|15|-
TGTGCCAGCTCACCCCCTATGCTGGGGAACACTGAAGCTTTCTTT
CASSPPMLGNTEAFF
>TRBV7-9|TRBJ2-5|-|13|-
TGTGCCAGCAGCTCCACTAGCAGCGAGACCCAGTACTTC
CASSSTSSETQYF
>TRBV24-1|TRBJ1-5|few|14|-
TGTGCCACCAGTGACCGTGACAGCAATCAGCCCCAGCATTTT
CATSDRDSNQPQHF
>TRBV20-1|TRBJ2-3|many|14|-
TGCAGTGCCATGTTAAGGGAGGGCACAGATACGCAGTATTTT
CSAMLREGTDTQYF
>TRBV5-1|TRBJ2-1|few|17|TRBD2
TGCGCCAGCAGTCCGGGACTAGCGGGAGTGTTCTACAATGAGCAGTTCTTC
CASSPGLAGVFYNEQFF
>TRBV5-1|TRBJ1-3|-|16|-
TGCGCCAGCAGCTTGTCCTGGGCGAACTCTGGAAACACCATATATTTT
CASSLSWANSGNTIYF
>TRBV20-1|TRBJ1-5|-|15|-
TGCAGTGCTAGAGATGGTCGGACACCGGGGCAGCCCCAGCATTTT
CSARDGRTPGQPQHF
>TRBV4-2|TRBJ1-2|-|19|TRBD1
TGTGCCAGCAGCCAATTCGGGACAGGGCCCCATGAAGCTAACTATGGCTACACCTTC
CASSQFGTGPHEANYGYTF
>TRBV10-3|TRBJ1-2|few|14|-
TGTGCCATCAGTGAACAGGGTTGGGCCCTTGGCTACACCTTC
CAISEQGWALGYTF
>TRBV16|TRBJ2-5|few|14|-
TGTGCCAGCAGCCAATTGGCAGTCCAAGAGACCCAGTACTTC
CASSQLAVQETQYF
>TRBV7-2|TRBJ1-6|many|13|-
TGTGCCAGCAGCCCAGGCGGTAATTCACCCCTCCACTTT
CASSPGGNSPLHF
>TRBV7-9|TRBJ2-5|many|16|TRBD2
TGTGCCAGCAGCTTATCTGCGGGGACTAAACAAGAGACCCAGTACTTC
CASSLSAGTKQETQYF
>TRBV28|TRBJ2-1|many|15|-
TGTGCCAGCAGTACCCGCTCTGAGGCCGCGCTTGAGCAGTTCTTC
CASSTRSEAALEQFF
>TRBV11-3|TRBJ2-1|-|15|TRBD2
TGTGCCAGCAGCCCTAGACTAGGGAGGGACAATGAGCAGTTCTTC
CASSPRLGRDNEQFF
>TRBV6-5|TRBJ2-3|few|16|-
TGTGCCAGCAGTTACGGCGGCCGGCCGAAGGGCGATACGCAGTATTTT
CASSYGGRPKGDTQYF
>TRBV20-1|TRBJ2-5|few|13|-
TGCAGTGCTAGTAAAGCAGACCAAGAGACCCAGTACTTC
CSASKADQETQYF